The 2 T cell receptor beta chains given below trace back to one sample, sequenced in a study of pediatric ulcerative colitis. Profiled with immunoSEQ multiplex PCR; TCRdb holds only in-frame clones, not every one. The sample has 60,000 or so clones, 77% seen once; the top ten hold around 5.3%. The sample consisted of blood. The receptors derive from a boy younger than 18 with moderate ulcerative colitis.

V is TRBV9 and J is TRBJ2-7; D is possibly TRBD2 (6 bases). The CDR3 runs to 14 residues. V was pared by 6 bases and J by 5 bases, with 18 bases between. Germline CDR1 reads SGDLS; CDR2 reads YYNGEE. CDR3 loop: CASTSDGGEDEQYF. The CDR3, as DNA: TGTGCCAGCACCTCCGATGGAGGGGAAGACGAGCAGTACTTC.

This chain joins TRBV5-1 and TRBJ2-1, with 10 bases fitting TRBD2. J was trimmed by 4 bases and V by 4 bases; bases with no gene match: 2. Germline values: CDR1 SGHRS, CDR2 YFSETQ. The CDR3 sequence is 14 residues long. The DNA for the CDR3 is TGCGCCAGCAGCGCGGGACTAGCGTACAATGAGCAGTTCTTC. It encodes CASSAGLAYNEQFF. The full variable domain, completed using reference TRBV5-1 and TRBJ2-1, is KAGVTQTPRYLIKTRGQQVTLSCSPISGHRSVSWYQQTPGQGLQFLFEYFSETQRNKGNFPGRFSGRQFSNSRSEMNVSTLELGDSALYLCASSAGLAYNEQFFGPGTRLTVL.